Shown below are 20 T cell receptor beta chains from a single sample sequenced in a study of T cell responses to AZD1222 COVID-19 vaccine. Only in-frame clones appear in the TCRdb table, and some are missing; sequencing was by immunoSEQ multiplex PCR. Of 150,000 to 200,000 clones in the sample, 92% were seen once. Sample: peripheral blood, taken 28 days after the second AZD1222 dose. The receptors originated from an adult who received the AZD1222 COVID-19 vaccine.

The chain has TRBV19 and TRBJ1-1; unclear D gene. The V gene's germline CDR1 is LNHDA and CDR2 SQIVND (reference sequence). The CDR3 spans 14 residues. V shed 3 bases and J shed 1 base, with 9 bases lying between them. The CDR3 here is CASSIFRGNTEAFF. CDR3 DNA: TGTGCCAGTAGTATCTTTCGGGGGAACACTGAAGCTTTCTTT.

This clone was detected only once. Written as DNA, the CDR3 is TGTGCCAGTAGTATCCGAGAGAACTACGAGCAGTACTTC. Protein product: CASSIRENYEQYF. This sequence joins TRBV19 and TRBJ2-7; D ambiguous. Trimming pared 3 bases from V and 3 bases from J, leaving 9 bases between. Per germline, CDR1 LNHDA and CDR2 SQIVND (reference sequence). This CDR3 is 13 amino acids long.

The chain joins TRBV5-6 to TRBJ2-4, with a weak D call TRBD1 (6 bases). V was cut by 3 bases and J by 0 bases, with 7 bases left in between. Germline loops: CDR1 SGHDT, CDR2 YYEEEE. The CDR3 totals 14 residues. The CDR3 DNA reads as TGTGCCAGCAGCTCACAGGGAGCCAAAAACATTCAGTACTTC. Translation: CASSSQGAKNIQYF.

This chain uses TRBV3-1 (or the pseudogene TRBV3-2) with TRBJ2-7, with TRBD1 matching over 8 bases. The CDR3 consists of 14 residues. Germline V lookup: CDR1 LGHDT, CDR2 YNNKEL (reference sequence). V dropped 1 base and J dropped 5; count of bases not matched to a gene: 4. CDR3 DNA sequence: TGTGCCAGCAGCCAAGGACAGGGGAGGAACGAGCAGTACTTC. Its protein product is CASSQGQGRNEQYF.

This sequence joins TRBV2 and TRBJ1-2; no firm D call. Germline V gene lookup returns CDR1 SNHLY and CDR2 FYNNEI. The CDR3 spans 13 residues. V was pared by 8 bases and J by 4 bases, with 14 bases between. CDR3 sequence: CASGSGVSYGYTF. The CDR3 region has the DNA TGTGCCAGCGGATCCGGGGTGAGCTATGGCTACACCTTC.

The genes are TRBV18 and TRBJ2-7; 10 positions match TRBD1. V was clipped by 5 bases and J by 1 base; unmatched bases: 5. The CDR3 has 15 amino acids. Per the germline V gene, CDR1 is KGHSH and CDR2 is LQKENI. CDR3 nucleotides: TGTGCCAGCTCAACGCCGGGACAGGGGTCCTACGAGCAGTACTTC. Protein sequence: CASSTPGQGSYEQYF.

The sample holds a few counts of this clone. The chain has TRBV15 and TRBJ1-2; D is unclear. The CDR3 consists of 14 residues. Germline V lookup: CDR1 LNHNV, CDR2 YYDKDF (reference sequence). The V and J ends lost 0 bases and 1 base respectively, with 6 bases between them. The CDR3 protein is CATSRDSSNYGYTF. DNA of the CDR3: TGTGCCACCAGCAGAGATTCGAGTAACTATGGCTACACCTTC. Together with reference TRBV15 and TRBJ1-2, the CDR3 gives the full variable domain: DAMVIQNPRYQVTQFGKPVTLSCSQTLNHNVMYWYQQKSSQAPKLLFHYYDKDFNNEADTPDNFQSRRPNTSFCFLDIRSPGLGDTAMYLCATSRDSSNYGYTFGSGTRLTVV.

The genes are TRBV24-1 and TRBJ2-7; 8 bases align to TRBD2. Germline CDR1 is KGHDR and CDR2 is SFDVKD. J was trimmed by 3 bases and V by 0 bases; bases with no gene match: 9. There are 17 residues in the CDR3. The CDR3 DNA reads TGTGCCACCAGTGATTTGGAAGTAGTAGCGGGGTGCTACGAGCAGTACTTC. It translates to CATSDLEVVAGCYEQYF.

The CDR3 protein is CSVPPAYGYTF. The CDR3 DNA follows: TGCAGCGTTCCCCCGGCCTATGGCTACACCTTC. The V gene is TRBV29-1, the J gene TRBJ1-2, with D unresolved. This CDR3 has 11 amino acids. Germline CDR1 is SQVTM and CDR2 is ANQGSEA. V shed 5 bases and J shed 4 bases, with 8 bases lying between them.

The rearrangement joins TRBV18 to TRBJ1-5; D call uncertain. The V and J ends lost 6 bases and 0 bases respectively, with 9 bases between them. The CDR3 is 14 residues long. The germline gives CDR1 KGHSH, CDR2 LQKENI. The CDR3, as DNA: TGTGCCAGCTCCCTGGAATCTAGCAATCAGCCCCAGCATTTT. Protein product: CASSLESSNQPQHF.

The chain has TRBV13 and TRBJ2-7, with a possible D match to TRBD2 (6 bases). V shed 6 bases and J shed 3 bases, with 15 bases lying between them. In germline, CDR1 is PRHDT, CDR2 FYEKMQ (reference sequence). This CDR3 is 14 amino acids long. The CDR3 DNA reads TGTGCCAGCAGTTTCGGAGGGAATAACTACGAGCAGTACTTC. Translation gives CASSFGGNNYEQYF.

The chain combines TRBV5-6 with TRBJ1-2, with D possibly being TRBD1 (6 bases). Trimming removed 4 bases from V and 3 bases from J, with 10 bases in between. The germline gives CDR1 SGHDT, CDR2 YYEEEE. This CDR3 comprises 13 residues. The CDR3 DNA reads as TGTGCCAGCAGCCCAACAGGGTACTATGGCTACACCTTC. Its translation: CASSPTGYYGYTF.

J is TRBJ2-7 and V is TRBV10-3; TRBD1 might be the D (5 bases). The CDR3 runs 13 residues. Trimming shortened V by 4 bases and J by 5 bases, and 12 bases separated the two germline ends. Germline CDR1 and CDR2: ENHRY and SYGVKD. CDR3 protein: CAISVGASDEQYF. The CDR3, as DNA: TGTGCCATCAGTGTAGGGGCGTCCGACGAGCAGTACTTC.

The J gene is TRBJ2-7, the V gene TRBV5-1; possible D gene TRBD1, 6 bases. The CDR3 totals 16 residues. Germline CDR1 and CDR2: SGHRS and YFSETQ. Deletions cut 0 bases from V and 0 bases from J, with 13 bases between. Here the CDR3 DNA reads TGCGCCAGCAGCTTGGGGGGGACGGACAGCTCCTACGAGCAGTACTTC. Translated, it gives CASSLGGTDSSYEQYF.

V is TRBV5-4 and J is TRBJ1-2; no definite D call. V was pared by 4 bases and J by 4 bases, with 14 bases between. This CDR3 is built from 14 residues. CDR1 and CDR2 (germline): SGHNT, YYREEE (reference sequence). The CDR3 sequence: CASSPNLGPYGYTF. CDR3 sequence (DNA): TGTGCCAGCAGCCCCAACTTAGGACCCTATGGCTACACCTTC. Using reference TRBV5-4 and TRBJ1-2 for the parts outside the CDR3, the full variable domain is ETGVTQSPTHLIKTRGQQVTLRCSSQSGHNTVSWYQQALGQGPQFIFQYYREEENGRGNFPPRFSGLQFPNYSSELNVNALELDDSALYLCASSPNLGPYGYTFGSGTRLTVV.

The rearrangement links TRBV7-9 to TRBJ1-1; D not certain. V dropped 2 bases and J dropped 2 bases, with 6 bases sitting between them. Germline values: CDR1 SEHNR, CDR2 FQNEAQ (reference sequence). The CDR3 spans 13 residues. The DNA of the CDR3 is TGTGCCAGCAGCTTAATCGGAAACACTGAAGCTTTCTTT. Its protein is CASSLIGNTEAFF.

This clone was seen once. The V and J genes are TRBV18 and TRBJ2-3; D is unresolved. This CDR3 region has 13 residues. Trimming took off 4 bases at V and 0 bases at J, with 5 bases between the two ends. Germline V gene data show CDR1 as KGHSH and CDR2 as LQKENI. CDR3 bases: TGTGCCAGCTCACGGACCAGCACAGATACGCAGTATTTT. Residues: CASSRTSTDTQYF.

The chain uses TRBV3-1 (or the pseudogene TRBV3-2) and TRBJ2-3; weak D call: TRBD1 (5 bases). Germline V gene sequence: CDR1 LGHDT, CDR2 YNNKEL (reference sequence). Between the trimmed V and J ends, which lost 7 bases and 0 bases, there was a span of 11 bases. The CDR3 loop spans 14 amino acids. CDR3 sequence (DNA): TGTGCCAGCAACCCAGGGTTTAGCACAGATACGCAGTATTTT. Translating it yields CASNPGFSTDTQYF.

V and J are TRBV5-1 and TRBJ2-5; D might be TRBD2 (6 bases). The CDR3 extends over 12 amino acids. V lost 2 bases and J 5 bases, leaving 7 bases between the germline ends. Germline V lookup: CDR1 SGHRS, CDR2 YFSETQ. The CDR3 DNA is TGCGCCAGCAGCTTTGGAGGGGAGACCCAGTACTTC. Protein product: CASSFGGETQYF.

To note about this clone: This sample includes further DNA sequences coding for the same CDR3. CDR3 sequence reads: CASSLAGYSNQPQHF. The CDR3 bases are TGCGCCAGCAGCTTGGCCGGATATAGCAATCAGCCCCAGCATTTT. The chain combines TRBV5-1 with TRBJ1-5; no clear D gene. The germline V and J ends were trimmed by 0 bases and 0 bases, with 7 bases remaining between them. Germline V gene data show CDR1 as SGHRS and CDR2 as YFSETQ. The CDR3 is 15 amino acids. The variable domain in full, completed from reference TRBV5-1 and TRBJ1-5, reads KAGVTQTPRYLIKTRGQQVTLSCSPISGHRSVSWYQQTPGQGLQFLFEYFSETQRNKGNFPGRFSGRQFSNSRSEMNVSTLELGDSALYLCASSLAGYSNQPQHFGDGTRLSIL.